What follows are 5 T cell receptor beta chains derived from one specimen sequenced in a study of blood T cell repertoires in COVID-19. The assay was immunoSEQ multiplex PCR, and TCRdb's table has in-frame clones only and misses some. This sample yields fewer than 300,000 clones, of which 75% to 95% are seen a single time; 1% to 1.3% belongs to the top ten. Sequenced input: PBMCs or T cells enriched from blood (not recorded which). The origin of the receptors is a woman aged 25 to 45 who had recovered from COVID-19.

This clone was recorded once. The chain links TRBV5-1 to TRBJ1-2; 7 nucleotides match TRBD1. Germline V CDR1 and CDR2: SGHRS, YFSETQ. The CDR3 length is 15 residues. V gave up 1 base and J gave up 5 bases; unmatched junction bases: 8. Here the CDR3 reads CASSLSQGDRYGYTF. As DNA, the CDR3 is TGCGCCAGCAGCTTGTCTCAGGGGGATCGGTATGGCTACACCTTC.

This chain uses TRBV2 with TRBJ1-2; D perhaps matches TRBD1 (5 bases). The CDR3 has 17 amino acids. V lost 2 bases and J 5 bases, leaving 21 bases between the germline ends. The germline gives CDR1 SNHLY, CDR2 FYNNEI. CDR3 in DNA: TGTGCCAGCAGTGAAATGGGGCCGGCCAATACCGCATATGGCTACACCTTC. Protein product: CASSEMGPANTAYGYTF.

V is TRBV30 and J is TRBJ2-1, with D maybe TRBD1 (6 bases). CDR1 is GTSNPN, CDR2 SVGIG, per germline (reference sequence). This CDR3 contains 15 residues. Trimming shortened V by 3 bases and J by 4 bases, and 16 bases separated the two germline ends. CDR3 in DNA: TGTGCCTGGAGCCTCCAGACAGGCGGGTACAATGAGCAGTTCTTC. This sequence encodes CAWSLQTGGYNEQFF.

This clone was found once. CDR3 protein: CASSRGLSGGSGSDEQFF. The CDR3 DNA reads as TGTGCCAGCAGTAGGGGCCTGTCCGGCGGGAGTGGTAGCGATGAGCAGTTCTTC. The V call is TRBV28, the J call TRBJ2-1, with TRBD2 identical over 7 bases. CDR1 is MDHEN and CDR2 is SYDVKM in the germline V gene. There are 18 residues in the CDR3. Unmatched junction bases numbered 21, after V lost 5 bases and J lost 8 bases. Filled out from reference TRBV28 and TRBJ2-1, the complete variable domain reads DVKVTQSSRYLVKRTGEKVFLECVQDMDHENMFWYRQDPGLGLRLIYFSYDVKMKEKGDIPEGYSVSREKKERFSLILESASTNQTSMYLCASSRGLSGGSGSDEQFFGPGTRLTVL.

The V call is TRBV7-3, the J call TRBJ2-5; 11 nucleotides agree with TRBD2. CDR1 is SGHTA, CDR2 FQGTGA, per germline. V was pared by 2 bases and J by 5 bases, with 4 bases of the junction left unmatched. This CDR3 has 15 residues. Here the CDR3 reads CASSLGLAGGETQYF. Written as DNA, the CDR3 is TGTGCCAGCAGCTTAGGACTAGCGGGCGGGGAGACCCAGTACTTC. Filled out from reference TRBV7-3 and TRBJ2-5, the complete variable domain reads GAGVSQTPSNKVTEKGKYVELRCDPISGHTALYWYRQSLGQGPEFLIYFQGTGAADDSGLPNDRFFAVRPEGSVSTLKIQRTERGDSAVYLCASSLGLAGGETQYFGPGTRLLVL.